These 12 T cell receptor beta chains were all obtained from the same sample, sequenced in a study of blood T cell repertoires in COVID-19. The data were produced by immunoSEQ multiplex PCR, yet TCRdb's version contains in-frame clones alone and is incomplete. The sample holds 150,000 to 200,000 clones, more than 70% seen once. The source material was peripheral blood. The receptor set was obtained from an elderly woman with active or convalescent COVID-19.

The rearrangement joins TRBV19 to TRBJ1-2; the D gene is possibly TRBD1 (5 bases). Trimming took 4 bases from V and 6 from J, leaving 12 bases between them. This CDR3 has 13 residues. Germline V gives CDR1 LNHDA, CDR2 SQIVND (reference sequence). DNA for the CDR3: TGTGCCAGTAGTACTACAGGCTGGGATGGCTACACCTTC. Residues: CASSTTGWDGYTF.

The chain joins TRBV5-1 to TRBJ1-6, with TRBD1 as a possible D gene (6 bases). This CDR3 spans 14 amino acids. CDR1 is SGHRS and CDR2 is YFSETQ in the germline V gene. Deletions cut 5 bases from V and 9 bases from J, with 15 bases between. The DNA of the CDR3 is TGCGCCAGCAGGGCAGCAGGGGATGGTTCACCCCTCCACTTT. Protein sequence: CASRAAGDGSPLHF.

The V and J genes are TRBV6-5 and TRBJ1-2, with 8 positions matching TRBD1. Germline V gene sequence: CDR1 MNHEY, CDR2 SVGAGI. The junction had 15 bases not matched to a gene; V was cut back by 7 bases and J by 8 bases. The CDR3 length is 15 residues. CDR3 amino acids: CASTIRQGLVGGYTF. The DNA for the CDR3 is TGTGCCAGCACTATTAGACAGGGGCTCGTAGGAGGCTACACCTTC.

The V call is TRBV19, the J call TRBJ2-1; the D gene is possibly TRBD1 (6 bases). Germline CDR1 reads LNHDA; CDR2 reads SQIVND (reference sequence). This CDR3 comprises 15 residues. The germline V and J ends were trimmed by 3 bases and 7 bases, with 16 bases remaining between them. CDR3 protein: CASSMRHLRGNEQFF. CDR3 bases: TGTGCCAGTAGTATGAGACACCTGAGGGGGAATGAGCAGTTCTTC.

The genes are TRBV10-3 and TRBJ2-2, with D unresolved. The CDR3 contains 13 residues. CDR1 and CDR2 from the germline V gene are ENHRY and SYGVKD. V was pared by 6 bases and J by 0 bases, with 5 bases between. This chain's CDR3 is CAISPSNTGELFF. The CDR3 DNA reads TGTGCCATCAGCCCCTCGAACACCGGGGAGCTGTTTTTT.

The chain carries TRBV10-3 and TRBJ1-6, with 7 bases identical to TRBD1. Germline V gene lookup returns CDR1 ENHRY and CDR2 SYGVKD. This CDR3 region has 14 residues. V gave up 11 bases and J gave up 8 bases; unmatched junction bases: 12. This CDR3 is CAVGPGQVHSPLHF. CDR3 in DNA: TGTGCCGTCGGTCCTGGACAGGTCCATTCACCCCTCCACTTT.

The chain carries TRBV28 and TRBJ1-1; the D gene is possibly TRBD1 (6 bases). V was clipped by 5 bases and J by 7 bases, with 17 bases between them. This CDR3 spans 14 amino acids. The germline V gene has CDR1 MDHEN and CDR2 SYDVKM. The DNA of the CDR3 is TGTGCCAGCAGTCAAACAGGGATCCGGCTTGAAGCTTTCTTT. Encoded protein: CASSQTGIRLEAFF.

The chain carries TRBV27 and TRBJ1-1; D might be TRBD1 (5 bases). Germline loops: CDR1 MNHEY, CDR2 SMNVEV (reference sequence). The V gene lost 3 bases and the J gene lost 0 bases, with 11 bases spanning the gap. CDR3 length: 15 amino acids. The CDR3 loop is CASSFAGGVNTEAFF. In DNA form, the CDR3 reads TGTGCCAGCAGTTTCGCGGGGGGAGTGAACACTGAAGCTTTCTTT.

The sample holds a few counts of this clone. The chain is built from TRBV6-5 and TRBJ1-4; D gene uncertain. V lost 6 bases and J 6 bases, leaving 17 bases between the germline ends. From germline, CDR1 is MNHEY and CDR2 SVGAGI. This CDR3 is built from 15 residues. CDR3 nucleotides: TGTGCCAGCAGCGGCTCGGGATTGCAACATGAAAAACTGTTTTTT. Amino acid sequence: CASSGSGLQHEKLFF.

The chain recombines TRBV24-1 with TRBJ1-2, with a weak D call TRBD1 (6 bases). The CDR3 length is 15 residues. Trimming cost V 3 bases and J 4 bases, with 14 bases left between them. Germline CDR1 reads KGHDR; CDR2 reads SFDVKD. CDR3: CATSDPGQNLYGYTF. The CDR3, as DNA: TGTGCCACCAGTGATCCCGGACAGAATCTCTATGGCTACACCTTC.

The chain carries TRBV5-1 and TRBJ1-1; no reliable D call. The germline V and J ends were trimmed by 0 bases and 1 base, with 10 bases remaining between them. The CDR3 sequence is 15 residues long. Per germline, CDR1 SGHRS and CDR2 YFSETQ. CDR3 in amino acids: CASSLVGRGNTEAFF. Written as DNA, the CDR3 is TGCGCCAGCAGCTTGGTTGGCAGAGGGAACACTGAAGCTTTCTTT.

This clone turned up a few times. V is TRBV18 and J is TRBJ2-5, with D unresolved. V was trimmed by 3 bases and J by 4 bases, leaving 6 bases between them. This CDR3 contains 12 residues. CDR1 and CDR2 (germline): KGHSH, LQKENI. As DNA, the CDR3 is TGTGCCAGCTCACCCTCCCTAGAGACCCAGTACTTC. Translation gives CASSPSLETQYF.